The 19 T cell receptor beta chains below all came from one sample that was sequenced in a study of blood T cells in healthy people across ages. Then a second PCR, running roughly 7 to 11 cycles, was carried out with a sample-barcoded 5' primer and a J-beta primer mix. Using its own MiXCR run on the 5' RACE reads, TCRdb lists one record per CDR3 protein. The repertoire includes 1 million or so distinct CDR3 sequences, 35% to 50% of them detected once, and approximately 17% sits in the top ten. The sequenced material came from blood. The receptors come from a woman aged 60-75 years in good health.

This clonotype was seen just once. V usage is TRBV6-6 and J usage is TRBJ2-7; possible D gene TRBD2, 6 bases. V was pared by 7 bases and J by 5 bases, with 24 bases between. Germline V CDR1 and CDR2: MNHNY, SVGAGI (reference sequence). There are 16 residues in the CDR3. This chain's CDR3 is CASIGEAALREDEQYF. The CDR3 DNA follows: TGTGCCAGCATTGGAGAAGCAGCCCTGAGGGAGGACGAGCAGTACTTC.

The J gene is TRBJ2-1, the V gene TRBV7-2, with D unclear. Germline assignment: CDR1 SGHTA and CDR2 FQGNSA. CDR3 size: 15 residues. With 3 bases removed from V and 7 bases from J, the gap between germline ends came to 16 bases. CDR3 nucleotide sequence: TGTGCCAGCAGCTTGGAAGGGCCCGACCCAAATGAGCAGTTCTTC. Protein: CASSLEGPDPNEQFF.

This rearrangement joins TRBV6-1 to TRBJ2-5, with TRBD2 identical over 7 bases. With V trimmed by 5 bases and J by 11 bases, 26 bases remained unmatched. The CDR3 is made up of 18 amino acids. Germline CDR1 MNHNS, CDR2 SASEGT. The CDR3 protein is CASSPSREVSGKGNIQYF. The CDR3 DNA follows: TGTGCCAGCAGTCCATCTCGGGAGGTGTCAGGGAAAGGAAATATTCAGTACTTC.

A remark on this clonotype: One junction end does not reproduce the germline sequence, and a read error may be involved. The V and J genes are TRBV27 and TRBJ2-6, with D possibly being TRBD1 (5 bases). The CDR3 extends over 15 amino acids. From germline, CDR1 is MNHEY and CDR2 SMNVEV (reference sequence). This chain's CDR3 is CASSFTGSGANVLIF. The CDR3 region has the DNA TGTGCCAGCAGTTTCACTGGGTCTGGGGCCAACGTCCTGATTTTC.

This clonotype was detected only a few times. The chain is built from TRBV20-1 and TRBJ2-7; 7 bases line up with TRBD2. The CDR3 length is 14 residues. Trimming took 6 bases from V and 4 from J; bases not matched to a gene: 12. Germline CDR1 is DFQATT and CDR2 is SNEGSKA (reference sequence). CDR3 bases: TGCAGTGCCTCTGCCCTAGCGGCCCGGTACGAGCAGTACTTC. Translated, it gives CSASALAARYEQYF.

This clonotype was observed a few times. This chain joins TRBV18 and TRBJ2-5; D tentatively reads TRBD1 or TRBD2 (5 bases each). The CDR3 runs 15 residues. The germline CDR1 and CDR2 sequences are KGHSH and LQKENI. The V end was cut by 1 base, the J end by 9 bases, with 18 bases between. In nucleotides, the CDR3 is TGTGCCAGCTCACCACGGGGGTCCGGGCAATCGGCCCAGTACTTC. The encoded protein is CASSPRGSGQSAQYF.

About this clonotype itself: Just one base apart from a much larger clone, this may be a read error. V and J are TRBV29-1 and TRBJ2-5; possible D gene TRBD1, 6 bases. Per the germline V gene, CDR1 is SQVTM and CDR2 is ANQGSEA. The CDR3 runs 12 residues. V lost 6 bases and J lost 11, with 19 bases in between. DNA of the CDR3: TGCAGCGTCCATGGACAGTACAATGAGCAGTACTTC. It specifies CSVHGQYNEQYF.

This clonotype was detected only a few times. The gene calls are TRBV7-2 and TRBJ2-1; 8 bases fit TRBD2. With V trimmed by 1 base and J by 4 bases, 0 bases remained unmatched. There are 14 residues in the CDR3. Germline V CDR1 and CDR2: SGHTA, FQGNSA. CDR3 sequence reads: CASSLERGYNEQFF. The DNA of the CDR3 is TGTGCCAGCAGCTTAGAGCGGGGGTACAATGAGCAGTTCTTC. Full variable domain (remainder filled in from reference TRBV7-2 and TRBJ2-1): GAGVSQSPSNKVTEKGKDVELRCDPISGHTALYWYRQSLGQGLEFLIYFQGNSAPDKSGLPSDRFSAERTGGSVSTLTIQRTQQEDSAVYLCASSLERGYNEQFFGPGTRLTVL.

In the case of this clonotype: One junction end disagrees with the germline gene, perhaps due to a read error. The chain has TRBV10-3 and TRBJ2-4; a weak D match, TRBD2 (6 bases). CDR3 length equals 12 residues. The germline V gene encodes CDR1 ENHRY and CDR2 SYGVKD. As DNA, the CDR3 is TGTGGCATCAGCGCAGCGGGCGGGGAGCAGTACTTC. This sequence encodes CGISAAGGEQYF.

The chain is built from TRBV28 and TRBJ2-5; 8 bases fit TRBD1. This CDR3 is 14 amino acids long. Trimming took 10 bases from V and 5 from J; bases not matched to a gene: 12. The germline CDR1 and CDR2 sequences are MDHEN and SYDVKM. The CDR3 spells CATSPGTGGETQYF. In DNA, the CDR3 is TGTGCCACCTCGCCCGGGACAGGAGGCGAGACCCAGTACTTC.

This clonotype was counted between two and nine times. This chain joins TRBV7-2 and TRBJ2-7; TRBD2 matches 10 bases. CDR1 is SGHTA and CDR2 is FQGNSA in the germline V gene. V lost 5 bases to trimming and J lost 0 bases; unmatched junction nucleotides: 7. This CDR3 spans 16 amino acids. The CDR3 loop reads CASSPVSSGSSYEQYF. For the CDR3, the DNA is TGTGCCAGCAGCCCCGTCTCTAGCGGGAGCTCCTACGAGCAGTACTTC.

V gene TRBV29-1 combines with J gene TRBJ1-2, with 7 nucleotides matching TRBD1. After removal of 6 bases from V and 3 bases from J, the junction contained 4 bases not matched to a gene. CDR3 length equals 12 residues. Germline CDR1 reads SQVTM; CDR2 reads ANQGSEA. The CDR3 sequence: CSVTGQHYGYTF. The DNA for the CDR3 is TGCAGCGTCACGGGACAGCACTATGGCTACACCTTC.

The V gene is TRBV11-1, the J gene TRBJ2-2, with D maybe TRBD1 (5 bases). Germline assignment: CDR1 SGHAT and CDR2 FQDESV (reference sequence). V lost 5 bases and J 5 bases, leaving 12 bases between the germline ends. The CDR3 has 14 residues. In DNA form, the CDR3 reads TGTGCCAGCAGCCACCCAGGGTCTACCGGGGAGCTGTTTTTT. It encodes CASSHPGSTGELFF.

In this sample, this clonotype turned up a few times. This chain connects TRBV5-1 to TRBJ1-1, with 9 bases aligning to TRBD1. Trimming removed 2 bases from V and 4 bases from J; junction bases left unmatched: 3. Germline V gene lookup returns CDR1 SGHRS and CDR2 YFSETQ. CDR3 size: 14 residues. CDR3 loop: CASSFRDRVTEAFF. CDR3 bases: TGCGCCAGCAGCTTCCGGGACAGGGTCACTGAAGCTTTCTTT.

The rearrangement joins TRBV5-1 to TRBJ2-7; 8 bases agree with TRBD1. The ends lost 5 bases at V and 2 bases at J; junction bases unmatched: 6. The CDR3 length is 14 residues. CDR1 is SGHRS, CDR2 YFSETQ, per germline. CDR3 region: CASRDGTGTYEQYF. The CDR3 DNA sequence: TGCGCCAGCAGGGACGGGACAGGCACCTACGAGCAGTACTTC.

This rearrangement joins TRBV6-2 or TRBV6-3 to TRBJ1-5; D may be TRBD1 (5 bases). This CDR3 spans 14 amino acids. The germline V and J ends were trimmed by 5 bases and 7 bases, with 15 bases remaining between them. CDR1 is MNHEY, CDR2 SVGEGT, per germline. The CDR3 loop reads CASSPVGGIQPQHF. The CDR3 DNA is TGTGCCAGCAGTCCTGTGGGGGGAATACAGCCCCAGCATTTT.

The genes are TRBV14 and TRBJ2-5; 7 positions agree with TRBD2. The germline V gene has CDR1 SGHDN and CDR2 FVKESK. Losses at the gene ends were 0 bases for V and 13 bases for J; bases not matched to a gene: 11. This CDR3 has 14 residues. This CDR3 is CASSQEVGSGKLYF. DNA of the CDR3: TGTGCCAGCAGCCAAGAGGTTGGGAGCGGGAAGCTGTACTTC.

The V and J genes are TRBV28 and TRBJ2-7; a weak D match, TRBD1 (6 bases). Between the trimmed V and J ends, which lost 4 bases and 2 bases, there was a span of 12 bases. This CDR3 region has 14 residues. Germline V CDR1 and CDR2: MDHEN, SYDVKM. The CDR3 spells CASSSGTSPYEQYF. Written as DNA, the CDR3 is TGTGCCAGCAGTTCCGGGACAAGTCCCTACGAGCAGTACTTC.

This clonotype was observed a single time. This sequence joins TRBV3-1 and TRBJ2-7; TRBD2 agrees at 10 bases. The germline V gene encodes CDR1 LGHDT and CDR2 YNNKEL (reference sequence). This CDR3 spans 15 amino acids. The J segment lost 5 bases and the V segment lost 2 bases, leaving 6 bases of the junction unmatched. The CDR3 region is CASSQSSGSENEQYF. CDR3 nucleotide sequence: TGTGCCAGCAGCCAATCTAGCGGGAGTGAAAACGAGCAGTACTTC.